The clone carrying this T cell receptor beta chain has a count of ten or more. The target antigen is unknown. Its ends do not fully match the called genes, so a read error is possible. The data were taken from a study of read filtering for tumor transcriptome and immune sequencing. General observations from the study: Approximately 82% of IR-seq clonotypes had one read, totaling around 3.5% of reads; RNA-seq: approximately 73% and 42%. This fraction held mixed bone marrow immune cells after CD138-negative sorting.

The CDR3 has 18 amino acids. CDR1 is DFQATT and CDR2 is SNEGSKA in the germline V gene (reference sequence). Molecular barcoded adaptors covering alpha/delta and beta/gamma chains were used on about 0.4 ug RNA. A single record per CDR3 protein comes from TCRdb applying MiXCR to the reads. The data contain approximately 61,000 distinct CDR3 sequences, around 18% of them singletons. Sequenced input: a population of CD138-negative cells sorted from bone marrow. This clonotype originated in a donor at least 40 years old with multiple myeloma. V is TRBV20-1 and J is TRBJ2-1; 11 bases agree with TRBD1. CDR3: CSARPGFPRDRGGRGGLF. The CDR3 DNA is TGCAGTGCTAGACCGGGCTTCCCCCGGGACAGGGGGGGAAGGGGTGGACTCTTC.